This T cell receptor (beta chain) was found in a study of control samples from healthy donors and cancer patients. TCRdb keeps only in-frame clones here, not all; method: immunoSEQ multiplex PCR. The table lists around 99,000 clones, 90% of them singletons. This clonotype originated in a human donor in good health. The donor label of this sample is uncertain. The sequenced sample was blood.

CDR3 DNA sequence: TGTGCCAGCAGCTTACGGGGGGGAGGCGAGACCCAGTACTTC. As protein: CASSLRGGGETQYF. The chain couples TRBV5-6 to TRBJ2-5; 8 positions match TRBD2. The V gene's germline CDR1 is SGHDT and CDR2 YYEEEE. V was pared by 2 bases and J by 5 bases, with 5 bases of the junction left unmatched. The CDR3 totals 14 residues.